This T cell receptor beta chain was captured in a study of blood T cell repertoires in COVID-19. About the study: Whether acute or convalescent, the COVID-19 samples came from the United States, Italy and Spain.

Data came from immunoSEQ multiplex PCR; TCRdb stores just in-frame clones and leaves some out. The data contain 160,000 or so clones, less than 90% of them singletons. Participant reports of clinical history set cohort assignment. The V segment lost 5 bases and the J segment 5 bases; nucleotides outside the gene matches: 16. The CDR3 covers 17 residues. Germline V gives CDR1 MDHEN, CDR2 SYDVKM. The sequencing sample was made of PBMCs or T cells enriched from blood (not recorded which). The origin of this receptor is a woman in her 50s who had recovered from COVID-19. The V call is TRBV28, the J call TRBJ2-7; 9 positions agree with TRBD1. CDR3 loop: CASSQITPGTGTNEQYF. CDR3 nucleotides: TGTGCCAGCAGTCAAATCACACCCGGGACAGGGACAAACGAGCAGTACTTC.